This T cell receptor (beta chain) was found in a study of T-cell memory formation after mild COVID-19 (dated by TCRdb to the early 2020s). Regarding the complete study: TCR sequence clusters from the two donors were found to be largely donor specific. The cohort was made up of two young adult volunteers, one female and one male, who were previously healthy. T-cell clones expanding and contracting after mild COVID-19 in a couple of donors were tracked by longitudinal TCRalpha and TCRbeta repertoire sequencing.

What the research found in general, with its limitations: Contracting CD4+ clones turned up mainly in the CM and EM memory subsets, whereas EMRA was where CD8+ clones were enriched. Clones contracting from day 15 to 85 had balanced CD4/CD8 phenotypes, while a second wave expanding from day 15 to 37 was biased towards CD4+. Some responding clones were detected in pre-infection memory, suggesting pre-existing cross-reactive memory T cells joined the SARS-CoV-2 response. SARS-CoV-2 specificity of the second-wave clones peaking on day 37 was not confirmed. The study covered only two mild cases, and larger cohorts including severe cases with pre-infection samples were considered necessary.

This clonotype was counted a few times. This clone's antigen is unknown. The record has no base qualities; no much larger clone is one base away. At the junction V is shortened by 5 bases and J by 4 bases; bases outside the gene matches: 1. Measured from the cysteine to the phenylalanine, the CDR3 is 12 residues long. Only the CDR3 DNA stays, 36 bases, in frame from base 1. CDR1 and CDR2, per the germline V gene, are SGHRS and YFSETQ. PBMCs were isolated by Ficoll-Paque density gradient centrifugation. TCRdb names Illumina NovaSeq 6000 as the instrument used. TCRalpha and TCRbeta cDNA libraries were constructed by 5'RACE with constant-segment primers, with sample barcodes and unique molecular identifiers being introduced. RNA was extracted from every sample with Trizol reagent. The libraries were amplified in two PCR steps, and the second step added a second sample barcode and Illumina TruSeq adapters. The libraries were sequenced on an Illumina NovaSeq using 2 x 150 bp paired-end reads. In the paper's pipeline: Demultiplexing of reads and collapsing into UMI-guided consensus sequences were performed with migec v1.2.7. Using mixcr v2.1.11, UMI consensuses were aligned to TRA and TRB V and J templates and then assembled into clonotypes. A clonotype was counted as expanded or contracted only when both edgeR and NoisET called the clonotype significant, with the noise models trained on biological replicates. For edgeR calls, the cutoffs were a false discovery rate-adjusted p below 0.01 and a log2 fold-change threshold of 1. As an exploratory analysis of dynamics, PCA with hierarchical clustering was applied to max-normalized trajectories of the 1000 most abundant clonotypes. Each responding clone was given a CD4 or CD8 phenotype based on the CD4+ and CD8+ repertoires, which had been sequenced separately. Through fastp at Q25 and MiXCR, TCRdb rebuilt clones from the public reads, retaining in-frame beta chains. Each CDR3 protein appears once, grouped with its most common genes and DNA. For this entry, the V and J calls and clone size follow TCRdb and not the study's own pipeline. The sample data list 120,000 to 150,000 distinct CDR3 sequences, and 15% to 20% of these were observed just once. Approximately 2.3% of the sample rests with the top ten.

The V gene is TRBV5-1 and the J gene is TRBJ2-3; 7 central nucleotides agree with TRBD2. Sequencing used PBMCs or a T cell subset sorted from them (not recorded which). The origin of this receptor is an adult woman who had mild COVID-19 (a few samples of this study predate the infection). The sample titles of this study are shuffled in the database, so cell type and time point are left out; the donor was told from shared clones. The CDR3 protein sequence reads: CASSREADTQYF. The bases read TGCGCCAGCAGTCGGGAGGCAGATACGCAGTATTTT.